A single sample is the source of the 27 T cell receptor beta chains below, sequenced in a study of cytomegalovirus exposure and HLA in healthy donors (dated by TCRdb to the late 2010s). The library was made by the immunoSEQ multiplex PCR assay. For the multiplex PCR, a mixture combining 60 forward primers for TCR Vbeta segments and 13 reverse primers for TCR Jbeta segments was used. In TCRdb, the immuneACCESS table is reduced to in-frame sequences with V and J assigned. These tables do not hold every clone; where another copy was compared, an unresolved V gene accounts for under half, and the others remain unexplained. In all, the sample holds approximately 99,000 clones, and 70% to 75% of those were seen once. In total, the top ten clones hold 3.5% to 4.5% of the sample. Material: PBMCs. These receptors came from a man between 35 and 55 years old in good health and CMV-seronegative.

This chain connects TRBV5-1 to TRBJ2-1; D possibly corresponds to TRBD2 (5 bases). Trimming took 0 bases from V and 7 from J, leaving 11 bases between them. CDR3 length: 14 residues. Germline CDR1 SGHRS, CDR2 YFSETQ. The CDR3: CASSLAPGKNEQFF. CDR3 DNA: TGCGCCAGCAGCTTGGCCCCGGGAAAGAATGAGCAGTTCTTC.

The chain links TRBV7-3 to TRBJ2-5; 7 bases align to TRBD2. CDR1 and CDR2 (germline): SGHTA, FQGTGA. V was pared by 2 bases and J by 9 bases, with 9 bases of the junction left unmatched. The CDR3 covers 14 residues. The CDR3 DNA follows: TGTGCCAGCAGCTTATCAGCGGGGACTAAGGCCCAGTACTTC. Amino acids: CASSLSAGTKAQYF.

The chain is built from TRBV7-8 and TRBJ1-4; 8 positions match TRBD1. CDR3 length: 14 residues. The ends lost 5 bases at V and 10 bases at J; junction bases unmatched: 9. Germline V gene data show CDR1 as SGHVS and CDR2 as FQNEAQ. CDR3 in DNA: TGTGCCAGCAGCGAGGGACAGGCCATTGGAAAACTGTTTTTT. Translation gives CASSEGQAIGKLFF.

The chain couples TRBV5-4 to TRBJ2-5, with 10 positions matching TRBD2. After removal of 6 bases from V and 5 bases from J, the junction contained 10 bases not matched to a gene. Germline-derived CDR1 and CDR2 are SGHNT and YYREEE (reference sequence). This CDR3 has 15 residues. CDR3 amino acids: CASTTQRGGRETQYF. The DNA for the CDR3 is TGTGCCAGCACCACCCAGCGGGGGGGCCGGGAGACCCAGTACTTC.

This clone was recorded once. CDR3 coding DNA: TGTGCCAGCAGTATAACTAGCGGGGGCCTCGGGGCCAATGAGCAGTTCTTC. Its translation: CASSITSGGLGANEQFF. The genes are TRBV2 and TRBJ2-1; the match to TRBD2 covers 11 bases. This CDR3 is 17 amino acids long. The V segment lost 5 bases and the J segment 6 bases; nucleotides outside the gene matches: 12. The V gene's germline CDR1 is SNHLY and CDR2 FYNNEI.

CDR3 sequence: CASSQQGAGQPQHF. The CDR3 bases are TGTGCCAGCAGTCAACAGGGGGCGGGGCAGCCCCAGCATTTT. The chain combines TRBV2 with TRBJ1-5, with 9 bases identical to TRBD1. The V gene's germline CDR1 is SNHLY and CDR2 FYNNEI. V dropped 5 bases and J dropped 7; count of bases not matched to a gene: 6. The CDR3 extends over 14 amino acids.

The V call is TRBV5-1, the J call TRBJ1-2; the D gene is possibly TRBD1 (5 bases). The CDR3 runs to 15 residues. CDR1 and CDR2 from the germline V gene are SGHRS and YFSETQ. V was cut by 0 bases and J by 4 bases, with 13 bases left in between. The CDR3: CASSLEGYGGYGYTF. The CDR3 nucleotides read TGCGCCAGCAGCTTGGAGGGTTACGGGGGCTATGGCTACACCTTC.

This clone was counted a few times. J is TRBJ1-3 and V is TRBV5-6; possibly TRBD1 for D (5 bases). This CDR3 region has 14 residues. From germline, CDR1 is SGHDT and CDR2 YYEEEE. V lost 3 bases to trimming and J lost 3 bases, with 10 bases between them. CDR3 bases: TGTGCCAGCAGCTCACGGCAGGGTGGAAACACCATATATTTT. Its translation: CASSSRQGGNTIYF. Supplemented by reference TRBV5-6 and TRBJ1-3, the full variable domain reads DAGVTQSPTHLIKTRGQQVTLRCSPKSGHDTVSWYQQALGQGPQFIFQYYEEEERQRGNFPDRFSGHQFPNYSSELNVNALLLGDSALYLCASSSRQGGNTIYFGEGSWLTVV.

The rearrangement links TRBV5-1 to TRBJ2-7; 10 bases agree with TRBD2. The ends lost 5 bases at V and 6 bases at J; junction bases unmatched: 11. The CDR3 loop spans 15 amino acids. From germline, CDR1 is SGHRS and CDR2 YFSETQ. The CDR3 sequence is CASRLSSGGSREQYF. The DNA for the CDR3 is TGCGCCAGCAGACTATCTAGCGGGGGATCCCGCGAGCAGTACTTC.

The rearrangement joins TRBV30 to TRBJ2-5; 8 bases are a match to TRBD2. Looked up from germline, CDR1 is GTSNPN and CDR2 is SVGIG (reference sequence). CDR3 length equals 15 residues. V shed 0 bases and J 5 bases; nucleotides not matched to a gene: 8. The CDR3, as DNA: TGTGCCTGGAGTGTCGGGGGGGCGTTTGTCGAGACCCAGTACTTC. Protein product: CAWSVGGAFVETQYF.

In its sample, this clone was seen once. The CDR3 nucleotides are TGTGCCAGCAGCCTAGGACAGAGACGCGGCTACACCTTC. This encodes CASSLGQRRGYTF. The chain links TRBV7-6 to TRBJ1-2; maybe TRBD1 (6 bases). The germline V gene has CDR1 SGHVS and CDR2 FNYEAQ. V shed 5 bases and J shed 8 bases, with 15 bases lying between them. The CDR3 extends over 13 amino acids.

The chain is built from TRBV5-1 and TRBJ2-1; no definite D call. Germline values: CDR1 SGHRS, CDR2 YFSETQ. CDR3 length: 14 residues. The germline V and J ends were trimmed by 0 bases and 7 bases, with 11 bases remaining between them. In DNA form, the CDR3 reads TGCGCCAGCAGCTTGGTTCTAGGCGGTAATGAGCAGTTCTTC. The encoded protein is CASSLVLGGNEQFF. Full variable domain (rest looked up from reference TRBV5-1 and TRBJ2-1): KAGVTQTPRYLIKTRGQQVTLSCSPISGHRSVSWYQQTPGQGLQFLFEYFSETQRNKGNFPGRFSGRQFSNSRSEMNVSTLELGDSALYLCASSLVLGGNEQFFGPGTRLTVL.

The rearrangement uses TRBV7-2 and TRBJ2-5; D is possibly TRBD2 (5 bases). This CDR3 comprises 14 residues. Germline V CDR1 and CDR2: SGHTA, FQGNSA. Trimming took 2 bases from V and 4 from J, leaving 11 bases between them. This CDR3 reads CASSLPGLPETQYF. In DNA, the CDR3 is TGTGCCAGCAGCTTACCTGGACTTCCAGAGACCCAGTACTTC.

This chain connects TRBV19 to TRBJ1-6; D ambiguous. V was trimmed by 0 bases and J by 7 bases, leaving 10 bases between them. Germline-derived CDR1 and CDR2 are LNHDA and SQIVND (reference sequence). The CDR3 has 15 residues. The CDR3 protein is CASSIDRSGNSPLHF. The CDR3 bases are TGTGCCAGTAGTATAGATCGATCCGGGAATTCACCCCTCCACTTT.

This chain links TRBV5-1 with TRBJ2-5; weak D call: TRBD2 (6 bases). V lost 4 bases to trimming and J lost 4 bases, with 14 bases between them. This CDR3 has 14 residues. CDR1 and CDR2 (germline): SGHRS, YFSETQ. CDR3 in DNA: TGCGCCAGCAGCGAGGGACTGACCCTAGAGACCCAGTACTTC. Translation gives CASSEGLTLETQYF.

The chain combines TRBV18 with TRBJ1-4; TRBD1 matches 7 bases. This CDR3 is 14 amino acids long. V lost 2 bases, J lost 7 bases, and 4 bases stayed unmatched. Per germline, CDR1 KGHSH and CDR2 LQKENI. CDR3 sequence reads: CASSPVGGPEKLFF. In DNA form, the CDR3 reads TGTGCCAGCTCACCAGTAGGGGGCCCTGAAAAACTGTTTTTT.

The chain links TRBV6-5 to TRBJ2-7; 9 bases line up with TRBD1. Looked up from germline, CDR1 is MNHEY and CDR2 is SVGAGI. The CDR3 is 14 amino acids. V trimming: 6 bases; J trimming: 3 bases; junction bases outside the gene matches: 6. CDR3 residues: CASRQTGGSYEQYF. CDR3 sequence (DNA): TGTGCCAGCAGACAGACAGGGGGTAGCTACGAGCAGTACTTC.

The genes are TRBV18 and TRBJ2-2; D is perhaps TRBD2 (6 bases). Germline-derived CDR1 and CDR2 are KGHSH and LQKENI. There are 15 residues in the CDR3. Trimming removed 6 bases from V and 0 bases from J, with 11 bases in between. CDR3 in amino acids: CASSLREANTGELFF. CDR3 bases: TGTGCCAGCTCGCTCAGGGAGGCGAACACCGGGGAGCTGTTTTTT. The full variable domain, completed using reference TRBV18 and TRBJ2-2, is NAGVMQNPRHLVRRRGQEARLRCSPMKGHSHVYWYRQLPEEGLKFMVYLQKENIIDESGMPKERFSAEFPKEGPSILRIQQVVRGDSAAYFCASSLREANTGELFFGEGSRLTVL.

This clone was seen a single time. J is TRBJ2-7 and V is TRBV4-3; 10 bases map to TRBD1. The V segment lost 3 bases and the J segment 6 bases; nucleotides outside the gene matches: 8. The CDR3 sequence is 15 residues long. Germline V gives CDR1 LGHNA, CDR2 YSLEER. In DNA form, the CDR3 reads TGCGCCAGCAGCCACACCGACAGGGGGCCCTCCGAGCAGTACTTC. Translating gives CASSHTDRGPSEQYF.

The chain joins TRBV10-3 to TRBJ2-7; 12 positions agree with TRBD2. V lost 7 bases, J lost 6 bases, and 7 bases stayed unmatched. The CDR3 is made up of 14 amino acids. Germline CDR1 is ENHRY and CDR2 is SYGVKD. The CDR3 DNA sequence: TGTGCCATCACCCCGGCGACTAGCGGGGGCGAGCAGTACTTC. This encodes CAITPATSGGEQYF.

This rearrangement joins TRBV6-1 to TRBJ1-6; D is perhaps TRBD1 (5 bases). Germline V gene data show CDR1 as MNHNS and CDR2 as SASEGT. V dropped 4 bases and J dropped 6 bases, with 10 bases sitting between them. The CDR3 covers 14 residues. The CDR3 region is CASSARGPNSPLHF. The CDR3 DNA follows: TGTGCCAGCAGTGCTAGGGGCCCTAATTCACCCCTCCACTTT.

CDR3 DNA sequence: TGTGCCAGCAGCCAAGATGGGAGGAAAATCCCCCACGAGCAGTACTTC. Its translation is CASSQDGRKIPHEQYF. This sequence joins TRBV4-2 and TRBJ2-7; the D gene is possibly TRBD2 (6 bases). Trimming stripped 0 bases from V and 5 bases from J, with 17 bases between. The CDR3 is made up of 16 amino acids. Per germline, CDR1 LGHNA and CDR2 YNFKEQ.

The DNA for the CDR3 is TGCGCCAGCAGCCGAAGCTCGGGGGGTACTGAAGCTTTCTTT. Translation gives CASSRSSGGTEAFF. The rearrangement uses TRBV4-1 and TRBJ1-1, with D possibly matching TRBD1 (5 bases). The CDR3 is made up of 14 amino acids. The germline gives CDR1 MGHRA, CDR2 YSYEKL. V was clipped by 4 bases and J by 5 bases, with 14 bases between them.

V usage is TRBV10-3 and J usage is TRBJ2-7, with 8 bases lining up with TRBD1. The CDR3 totals 14 residues. V trimming: 3 bases; J trimming: 3 bases; junction bases outside the gene matches: 4. Germline V CDR1 and CDR2: ENHRY, SYGVKD. CDR3 DNA: TGTGCCATCAGTGAAGGTGGGACAGGCTACGAGCAGTACTTC. This encodes CAISEGGTGYEQYF.

A few counts support this clone. The chain employs TRBV5-4 and TRBJ1-5, with TRBD1 matching 7 bases. CDR1 and CDR2 (germline): SGHNT, YYREEE (reference sequence). V trimming: 4 bases; J trimming: 2 bases; junction bases outside the gene matches: 9. CDR3 length: 16 residues. DNA of the CDR3: TGTGCCAGCAGCCATACAGGGGTGGGTGGCAATCAGCCCCAGCATTTT. Residues: CASSHTGVGGNQPQHF.

The chain recombines TRBV2 with TRBJ1-5; a weak D match, TRBD1 (5 bases). CDR3 length: 15 residues. V was cut by 4 bases and J by 5 bases, with 15 bases left in between. Germline assignment: CDR1 SNHLY and CDR2 FYNNEI. The CDR3 region is CASSGTTGEDQPQHF. The CDR3 DNA follows: TGTGCCAGCAGTGGAACGACGGGGGAGGATCAGCCCCAGCATTTT.

The chain carries TRBV2 and TRBJ1-3, with 7 bases fitting TRBD1. The CDR3 totals 16 residues. With V trimmed by 2 bases and J by 0 bases, 4 bases remained unmatched. The V gene's germline CDR1 is SNHLY and CDR2 FYNNEI. This CDR3 is CASSEFGTVSGNTIYF. CDR3 nucleotides: TGTGCCAGCAGTGAATTCGGGACAGTCTCTGGAAACACCATATATTTT.